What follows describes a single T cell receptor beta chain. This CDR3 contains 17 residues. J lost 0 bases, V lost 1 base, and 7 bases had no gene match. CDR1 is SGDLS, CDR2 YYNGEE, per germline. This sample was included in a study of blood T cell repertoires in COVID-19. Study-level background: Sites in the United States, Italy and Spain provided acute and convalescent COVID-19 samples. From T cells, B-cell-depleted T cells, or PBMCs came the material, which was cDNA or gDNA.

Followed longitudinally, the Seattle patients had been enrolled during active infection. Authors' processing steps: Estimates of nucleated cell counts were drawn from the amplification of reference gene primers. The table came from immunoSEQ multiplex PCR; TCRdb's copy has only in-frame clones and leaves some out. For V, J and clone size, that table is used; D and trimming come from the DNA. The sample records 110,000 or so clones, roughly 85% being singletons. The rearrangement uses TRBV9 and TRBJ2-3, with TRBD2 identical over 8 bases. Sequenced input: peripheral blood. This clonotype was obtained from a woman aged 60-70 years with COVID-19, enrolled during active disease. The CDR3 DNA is TGTGCCAGCAGCGTACCGCCGGGGGGGGATAGCACAGATACGCAGTATTTT. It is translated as CASSVPPGGDSTDTQYF.